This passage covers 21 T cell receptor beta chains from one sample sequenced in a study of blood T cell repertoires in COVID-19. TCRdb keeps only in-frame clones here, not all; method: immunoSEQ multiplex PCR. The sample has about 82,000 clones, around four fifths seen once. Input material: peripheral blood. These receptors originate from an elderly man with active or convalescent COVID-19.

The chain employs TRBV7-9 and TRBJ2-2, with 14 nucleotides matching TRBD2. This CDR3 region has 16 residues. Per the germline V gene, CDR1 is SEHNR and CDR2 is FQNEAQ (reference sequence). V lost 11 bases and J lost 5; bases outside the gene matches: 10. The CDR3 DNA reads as TGTGCCGGTTTCCGACTAGCGGGAGGGCCTACCGGGGAGCTGTTTTTT. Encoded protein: CAGFRLAGGPTGELFF.

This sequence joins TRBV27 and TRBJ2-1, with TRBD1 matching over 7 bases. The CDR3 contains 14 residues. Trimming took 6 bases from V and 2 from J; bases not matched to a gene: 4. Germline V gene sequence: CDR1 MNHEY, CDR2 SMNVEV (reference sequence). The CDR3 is CASRPGQTYNEQFF. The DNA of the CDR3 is TGTGCCAGCAGGCCGGGACAGACCTACAATGAGCAGTTCTTC.

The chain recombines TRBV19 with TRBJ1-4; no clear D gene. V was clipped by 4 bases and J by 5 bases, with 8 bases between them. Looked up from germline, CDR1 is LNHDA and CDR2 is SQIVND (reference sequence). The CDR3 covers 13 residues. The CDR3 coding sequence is TGTGCCAGTAGTACCAATTCAAATGAAAAACTGTTTTTT. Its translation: CASSTNSNEKLFF.

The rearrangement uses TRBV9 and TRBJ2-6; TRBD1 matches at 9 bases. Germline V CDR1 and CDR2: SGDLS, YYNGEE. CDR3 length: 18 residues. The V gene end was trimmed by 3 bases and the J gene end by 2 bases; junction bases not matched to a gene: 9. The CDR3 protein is CASSASRDREAGANVLTF. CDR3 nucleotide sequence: TGTGCCAGCAGCGCGTCCCGGGACAGGGAAGCTGGGGCCAACGTCCTGACTTTC.

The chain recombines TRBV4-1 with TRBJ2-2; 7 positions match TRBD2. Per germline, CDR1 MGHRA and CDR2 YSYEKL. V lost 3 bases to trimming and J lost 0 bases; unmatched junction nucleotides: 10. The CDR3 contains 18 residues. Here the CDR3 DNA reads TGCGCCAGCAGCCAGGGGACTACGAACCAACCGAACACCGGGGAGCTGTTTTTT. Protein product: CASSQGTTNQPNTGELFF.

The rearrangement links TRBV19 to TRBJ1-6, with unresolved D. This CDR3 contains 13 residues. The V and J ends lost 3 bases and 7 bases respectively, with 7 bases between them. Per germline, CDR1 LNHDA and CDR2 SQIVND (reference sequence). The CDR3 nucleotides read TGTGCCAGTAGTATCTCGGGGAATTCACCCCTCCACTTT. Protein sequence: CASSISGNSPLHF.

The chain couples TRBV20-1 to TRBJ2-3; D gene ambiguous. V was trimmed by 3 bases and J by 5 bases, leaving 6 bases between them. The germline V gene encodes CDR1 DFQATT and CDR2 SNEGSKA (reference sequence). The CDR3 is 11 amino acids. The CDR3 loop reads CSASLVDTQYF. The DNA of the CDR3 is TGCAGTGCTAGTTTAGTAGATACGCAGTATTTT.

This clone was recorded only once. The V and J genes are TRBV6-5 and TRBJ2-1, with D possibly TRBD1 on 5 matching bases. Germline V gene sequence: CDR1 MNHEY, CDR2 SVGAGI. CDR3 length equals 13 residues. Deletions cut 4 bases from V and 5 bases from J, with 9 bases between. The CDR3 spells CASSFGANNEQFF. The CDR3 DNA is TGTGCCAGCAGTTTTGGGGCAAACAATGAGCAGTTCTTC.

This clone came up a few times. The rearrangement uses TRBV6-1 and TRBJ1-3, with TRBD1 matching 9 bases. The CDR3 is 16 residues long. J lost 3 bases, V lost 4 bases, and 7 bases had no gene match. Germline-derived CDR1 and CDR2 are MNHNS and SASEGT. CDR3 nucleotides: TGTGCCAGCAGTGTCCGGACAGGGGTGCTTGGAAACACCATATATTTT. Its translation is CASSVRTGVLGNTIYF.

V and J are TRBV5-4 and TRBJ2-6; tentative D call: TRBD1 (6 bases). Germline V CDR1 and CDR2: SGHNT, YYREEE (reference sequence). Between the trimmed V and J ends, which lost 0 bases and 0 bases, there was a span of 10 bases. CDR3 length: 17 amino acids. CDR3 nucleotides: TGTGCCAGCAGCTTGGGGACAGACCGCTCTGGGGCCAACGTCCTGACTTTC. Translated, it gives CASSLGTDRSGANVLTF. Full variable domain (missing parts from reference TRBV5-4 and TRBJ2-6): ETGVTQSPTHLIKTRGQQVTLRCSSQSGHNTVSWYQQALGQGPQFIFQYYREEENGRGNFPPRFSGLQFPNYSSELNVNALELDDSALYLCASSLGTDRSGANVLTFGAGSRLTVL.

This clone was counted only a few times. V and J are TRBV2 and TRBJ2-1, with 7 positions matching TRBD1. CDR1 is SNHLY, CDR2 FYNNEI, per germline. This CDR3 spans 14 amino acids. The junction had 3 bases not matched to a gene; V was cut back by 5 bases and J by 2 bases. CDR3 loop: CASSPGQTYNEQFF. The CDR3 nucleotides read TGTGCCAGCAGTCCGGGACAGACCTACAATGAGCAGTTCTTC.

DNA for the CDR3: TGTGCCAGCAGCTTTGGGACAGGTGTTATGAACACCGGGGAGCTGTTTTTT. As protein: CASSFGTGVMNTGELFF. The V gene is TRBV7-9, the J gene TRBJ2-2; TRBD1 matches at 8 bases. The CDR3 runs 17 residues. Germline-derived CDR1 and CDR2 are SEHNR and FQNEAQ (reference sequence). J gave up 1 base and V 3 bases, and 7 bases lay outside the gene matches.

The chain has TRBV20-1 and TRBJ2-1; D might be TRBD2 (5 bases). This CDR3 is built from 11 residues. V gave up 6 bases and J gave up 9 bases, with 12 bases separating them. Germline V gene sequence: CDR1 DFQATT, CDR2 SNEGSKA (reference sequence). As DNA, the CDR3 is TGCAGTGCGAACCTAGCCCGTGAGCAGTTCTTC. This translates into CSANLAREQFF.

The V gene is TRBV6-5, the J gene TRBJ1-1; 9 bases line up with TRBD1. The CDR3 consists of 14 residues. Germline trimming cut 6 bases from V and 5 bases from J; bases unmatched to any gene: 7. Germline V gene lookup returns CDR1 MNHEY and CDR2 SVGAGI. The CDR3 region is CASSPGTGLTEAFF. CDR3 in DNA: TGTGCCAGCAGCCCCGGGACAGGGCTGACTGAAGCTTTCTTT.

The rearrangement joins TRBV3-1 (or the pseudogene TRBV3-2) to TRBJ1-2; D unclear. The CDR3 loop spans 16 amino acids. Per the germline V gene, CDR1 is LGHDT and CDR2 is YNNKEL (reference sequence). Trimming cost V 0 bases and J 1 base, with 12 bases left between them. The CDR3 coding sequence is TGTGCCAGCAGCCAAGACGTGTACTCAAATAACTATGGCTACACCTTC. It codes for CASSQDVYSNNYGYTF.

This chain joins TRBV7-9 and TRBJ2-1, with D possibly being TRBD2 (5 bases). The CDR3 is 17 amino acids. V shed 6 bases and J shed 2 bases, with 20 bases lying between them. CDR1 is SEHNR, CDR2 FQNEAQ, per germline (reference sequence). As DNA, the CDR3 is TGTGCCAGCAGTAAAAGCGGACTTCCTGAACCCTACAATGAGCAGTTCTTC. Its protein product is CASSKSGLPEPYNEQFF.

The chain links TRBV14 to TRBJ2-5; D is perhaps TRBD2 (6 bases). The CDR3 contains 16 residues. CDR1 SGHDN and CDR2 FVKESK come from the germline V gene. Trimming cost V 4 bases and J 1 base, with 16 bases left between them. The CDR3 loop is CASSPRTILSQETQYF. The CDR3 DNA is TGTGCCAGCAGCCCCCGGACTATACTAAGCCAAGAGACCCAGTACTTC.

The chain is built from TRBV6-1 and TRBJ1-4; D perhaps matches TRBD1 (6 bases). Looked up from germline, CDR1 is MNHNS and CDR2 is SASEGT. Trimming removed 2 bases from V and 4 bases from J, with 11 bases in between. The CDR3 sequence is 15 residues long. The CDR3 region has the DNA TGTGCCAGCAGTGAAAGTGGACAGCGTAATGAAAAACTGTTTTTT. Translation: CASSESGQRNEKLFF.

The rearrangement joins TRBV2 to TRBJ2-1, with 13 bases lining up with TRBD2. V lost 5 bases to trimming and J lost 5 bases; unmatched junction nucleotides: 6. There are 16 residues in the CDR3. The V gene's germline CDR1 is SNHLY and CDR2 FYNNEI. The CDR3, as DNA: TGTGCCAGCAGTTTTTGGACTAGCGGGAGCGACAATGAGCAGTTCTTC. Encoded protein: CASSFWTSGSDNEQFF.

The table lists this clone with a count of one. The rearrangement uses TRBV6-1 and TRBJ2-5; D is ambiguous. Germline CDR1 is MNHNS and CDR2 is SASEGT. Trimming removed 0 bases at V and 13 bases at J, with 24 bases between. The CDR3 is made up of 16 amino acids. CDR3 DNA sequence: TGTGCCAGCAGTGAAGCAGGAGTCGGGTATCGGGTCGTTCGGTACTTC. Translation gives CASSEAGVGYRVVRYF.

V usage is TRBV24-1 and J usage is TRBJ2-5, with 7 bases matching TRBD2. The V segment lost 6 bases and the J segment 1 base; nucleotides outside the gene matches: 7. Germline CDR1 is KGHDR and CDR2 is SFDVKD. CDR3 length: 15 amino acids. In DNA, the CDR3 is TGTGCCACCAGTTCCCAGCGGGAACCCCAAGAGACCCAGTACTTC. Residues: CATSSQREPQETQYF.